A selection of T cell receptor beta chains follows, all from one sample in a study of response to subunit inactivated influenza vaccine. TCRdb reanalysed the RT-PCR reads using MiXCR and keeps one entry per CDR3 protein. The sample lists around 850,000 distinct CDR3 sequences; less than 20% were seen once. The input for sequencing was PBMCs from blood, taken roughly 5 days after vaccination. These receptors all come from a man aged 45 to 65 who received an inactivated influenza vaccine. The CDR3 runs from the conserved cysteine through the conserved F or W. The D gene is left open where the match is weak. Size is stated for part of the rows, as once, few or many counts, or as a class when the clone is expanded.

d_call: TRBD1; v_call: TRBV4-3; cdr3_length: 14; clone_size: many; j_call: TRBJ2-1; cdr3_aa: CASSQDRTGYEQFF; cdr3_nt: TGCGCCAGCAGCCAAGATCGGACAGGTTATGAGCAGTTCTTC
d_call: -; v_call: TRBV5-1; cdr3_length: 16; clone_size: -; j_call: TRBJ2-1; cdr3_aa: CASSLAQQVTYNEQFF; cdr3_nt: TGCGCCAGCAGCTTGGCCCAGCAGGTTACCTACAATGAGCAGTTCTTC
d_call: -; v_call: TRBV20-1; cdr3_length: 13; clone_size: few; j_call: TRBJ2-2; cdr3_aa: CSARDLRAGELFF; cdr3_nt: TGCAGTGCTAGAGATTTGAGGGCCGGGGAGCTGTTTTTT
d_call: -; v_call: TRBV20-1; cdr3_length: 15; clone_size: many; j_call: TRBJ1-5; cdr3_aa: CSARDFVVSNQPQHF; cdr3_nt: TGCAGTGCTAGAGATTTTGTGGTAAGCAATCAGCCCCAGCATTTT
d_call: TRBD1; v_call: TRBV7-2; cdr3_length: 14; clone_size: few; j_call: TRBJ1-1; cdr3_aa: CASSSRDRGPEAFF; cdr3_nt: TGTGCCAGCAGCTCCCGGGACAGGGGACCTGAAGCTTTCTTT
d_call: -; v_call: TRBV24-1; cdr3_length: 13; clone_size: -; j_call: TRBJ2-5; cdr3_aa: CATSESATETQYF; cdr3_nt: TGTGCCACCAGTGAATCCGCGACGGAGACCCAGTACTTC
d_call: -; v_call: TRBV7-9; cdr3_length: 16; clone_size: few; j_call: TRBJ2-1; cdr3_aa: CASSVAGSGSYNEQFF; cdr3_nt: TGTGCCAGCAGCGTAGCCGGAAGCGGCTCCTACAATGAGCAGTTCTTC
d_call: -; v_call: TRBV12-3/TRBV12-4; cdr3_length: 12; clone_size: few; j_call: TRBJ2-7; cdr3_aa: CASKKQGYEQYF; cdr3_nt: TGTGCCAGCAAGAAACAGGGCTACGAGCAGTACTTC
d_call: -; v_call: TRBV20-1; cdr3_length: 13; clone_size: -; j_call: TRBJ2-1; cdr3_aa: CSSRRRLYNEQFF; cdr3_nt: TGCAGTTCCCGGCGGAGGCTGTACAATGAGCAGTTCTTC
d_call: -; v_call: TRBV10-3; cdr3_length: 15; clone_size: -; j_call: TRBJ2-1; cdr3_aa: CAISDSTGGSAEQFF; cdr3_nt: TGTGCCATCAGTGACTCCACGGGGGGCTCGGCTGAGCAGTTCTTC
d_call: -; v_call: TRBV29-1; cdr3_length: 16; clone_size: many; j_call: TRBJ2-1; cdr3_aa: CSVEDFGGVLYNEQFF; cdr3_nt: TGCAGCGTTGAAGATTTTGGAGGAGTACTGTACAATGAGCAGTTCTTC
d_call: TRBD1; v_call: TRBV4-1; cdr3_length: 15; clone_size: -; j_call: TRBJ2-2; cdr3_aa: CASSQPRTGSGELFF; cdr3_nt: TGCGCCAGCAGCCAACCTCGGACAGGGTCCGGGGAGCTGTTTTTT
d_call: -; v_call: TRBV28; cdr3_length: 13; clone_size: -; j_call: TRBJ2-7; cdr3_aa: CASSFGGFYEQYF; cdr3_nt: TGTGCCAGCAGTTTTGGGGGGTTCTACGAGCAGTACTTC
d_call: TRBD2; v_call: TRBV9; cdr3_length: 16; clone_size: -; j_call: TRBJ2-3; cdr3_aa: CASSVPSGGVTDTQYF; cdr3_nt: TGTGCCAGCAGCGTACCAAGCGGGGGGGTCACAGATACGCAGTATTTT
d_call: TRBD1; v_call: TRBV29-1; cdr3_length: 15; clone_size: few; j_call: TRBJ2-3; cdr3_aa: CSVYRDSENTDTQYF; cdr3_nt: TGCAGCGTATACCGGGACAGCGAAAACACAGATACGCAGTATTTT
d_call: TRBD2; v_call: TRBV6-2/TRBV6-3; cdr3_length: 19; clone_size: -; j_call: TRBJ2-1; cdr3_aa: CASSYSRRNSGGLYNEQFF; cdr3_nt: TGTGCCAGCAGTTACTCCCGCAGAAATAGCGGGGGCCTCTACAATGAGCAGTTCTTC
d_call: TRBD1; v_call: TRBV20-1; cdr3_length: 15; clone_size: -; j_call: TRBJ1-1; cdr3_aa: CSARVQGARNTEAFF; cdr3_nt: TGCAGTGCTAGGGTACAGGGGGCGAGGAACACTGAAGCTTTCTTT
d_call: -; v_call: TRBV5-1; cdr3_length: 14; clone_size: many; j_call: TRBJ2-1; cdr3_aa: CASSMGRFYNEQFF; cdr3_nt: TGCGCCAGCAGCATGGGACGCTTTTACAATGAGCAGTTCTTC
d_call: -; v_call: TRBV29-1; cdr3_length: 16; clone_size: -; j_call: TRBJ2-7; cdr3_aa: CSVGLTHPTSSYEQYF; cdr3_nt: TGCAGCGTTGGGTTAACCCACCCTACCAGCTCCTACGAGCAGTACTTC
d_call: -; v_call: TRBV10-3; cdr3_length: 17; clone_size: few; j_call: TRBJ2-3; cdr3_aa: CAISERALTSSTDTQYF; cdr3_nt: TGTGCCATCAGTGAGCGAGCTCTCACTTCTAGCACAGATACGCAGTATTTT
d_call: -; v_call: TRBV11-2; cdr3_length: 16; clone_size: -; j_call: TRBJ2-1; cdr3_aa: CASSPSPDLALNEQFF; cdr3_nt: TGTGCCAGCAGCCCCTCGCCTGACCTAGCGCTGAATGAGCAGTTCTTC
d_call: -; v_call: TRBV5-1; cdr3_length: 17; clone_size: -; j_call: TRBJ1-6; cdr3_aa: CASRWDTQSSYNSPLHF; cdr3_nt: TGCGCCAGTCGCTGGGACACCCAGAGCTCCTATAATTCACCCCTCCACTTT
d_call: -; v_call: TRBV28; cdr3_length: 14; clone_size: many; j_call: TRBJ1-1; cdr3_aa: CASSADRPNTEAFF; cdr3_nt: TGTGCCAGCAGTGCCGACAGACCGAACACTGAAGCTTTCTTT
d_call: -; v_call: TRBV6-2/TRBV6-3; cdr3_length: 12; clone_size: -; j_call: TRBJ1-2; cdr3_aa: CASSYAGGGYTF; cdr3_nt: TGTGCCAGCAGTTACGCCGGGGGCGGCTACACCTTC
d_call: -; v_call: TRBV5-1; cdr3_length: 14; clone_size: many; j_call: TRBJ2-3; cdr3_aa: CASSLGTGTDTQYF; cdr3_nt: TGTGCCAGCAGCCTCGGGACCGGAACAGATACGCAGTATTTT
d_call: -; v_call: TRBV27; cdr3_length: 15; clone_size: few; j_call: TRBJ2-7; cdr3_aa: CASSLSRGLDYEQYF; cdr3_nt: TGTGCCAGCAGTTTATCTCGGGGGCTTGACTACGAGCAGTACTTC
d_call: TRBD2; v_call: TRBV7-2; cdr3_length: 16; clone_size: -; j_call: TRBJ2-5; cdr3_aa: CASSPQGLGGSRTQYF; cdr3_nt: TGTGCCAGCAGCCCACAAGGACTAGGCGGCTCGCGGACCCAGTACTTC
d_call: -; v_call: TRBV15; cdr3_length: 16; clone_size: few; j_call: TRBJ1-4; cdr3_aa: CATSRDEGRGNEKLFF; cdr3_nt: TGTGCCACCAGCAGAGATGAGGGTAGGGGTAATGAAAAACTGTTTTTT
d_call: -; v_call: TRBV6-1; cdr3_length: 13; clone_size: -; j_call: TRBJ2-6; cdr3_aa: CATRGPGANVLTF; cdr3_nt: TGTGCCACCCGGGGGCCAGGGGCCAACGTCCTGACTTTC
d_call: -; v_call: TRBV12-3/TRBV12-4; cdr3_length: 14; clone_size: -; j_call: TRBJ1-1; cdr3_aa: CASSFDSLRTEAFF; cdr3_nt: TGTGCCAGCAGTTTCGACAGTCTACGCACTGAAGCTTTCTTT
d_call: -; v_call: TRBV11-2; cdr3_length: 15; clone_size: few; j_call: TRBJ2-7; cdr3_aa: CASSLQTVLAYEQYF; cdr3_nt: TGTGCCAGCAGCTTACAGACAGTCCTTGCCTACGAGCAGTACTTC
d_call: -; v_call: TRBV12-3/TRBV12-4; cdr3_length: 14; clone_size: few; j_call: TRBJ2-7; cdr3_aa: CASSSRNGFYEQYF; cdr3_nt: TGTGCCAGCAGTTCCCGTAACGGGTTCTACGAGCAGTACTTC
d_call: TRBD1; v_call: TRBV7-9; cdr3_length: 14; clone_size: -; j_call: TRBJ2-1; cdr3_aa: CASSLPGRGPEQFF; cdr3_nt: TGTGCCAGCAGCTTACCGGGCAGGGGGCCTGAGCAGTTCTTC
d_call: -; v_call: TRBV7-9; cdr3_length: 15; clone_size: few; j_call: TRBJ2-2; cdr3_aa: CASSSAGTNTGELFF; cdr3_nt: TGTGCCAGCAGTAGTGCGGGGACAAACACCGGGGAGCTGTTTTTT